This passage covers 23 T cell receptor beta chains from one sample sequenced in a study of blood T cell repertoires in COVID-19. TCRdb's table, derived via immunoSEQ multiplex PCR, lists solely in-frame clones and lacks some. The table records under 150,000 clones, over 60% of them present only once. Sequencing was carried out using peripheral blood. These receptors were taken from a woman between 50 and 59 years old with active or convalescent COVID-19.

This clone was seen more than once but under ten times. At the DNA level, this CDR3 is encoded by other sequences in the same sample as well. CDR3 nucleotide sequence: TGTGCCAGCAGCTTAGGGACAGGGGGCACCTACGAGCAGTACTTC. Its translation is CASSLGTGGTYEQYF. The chain joins TRBV7-2 to TRBJ2-7; 11 bases line up with TRBD1. The J segment lost 2 bases and the V segment lost 1 base, leaving 1 base of the junction unmatched. Germline values: CDR1 SGHTA, CDR2 FQGNSA. This CDR3 region has 15 residues.

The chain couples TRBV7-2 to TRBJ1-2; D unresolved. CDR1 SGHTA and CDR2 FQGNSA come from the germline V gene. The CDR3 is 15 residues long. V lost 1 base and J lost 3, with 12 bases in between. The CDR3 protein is CASSLVSGLDYGYTF. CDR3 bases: TGTGCCAGCAGCTTAGTGAGCGGGCTGGACTATGGCTACACCTTC.

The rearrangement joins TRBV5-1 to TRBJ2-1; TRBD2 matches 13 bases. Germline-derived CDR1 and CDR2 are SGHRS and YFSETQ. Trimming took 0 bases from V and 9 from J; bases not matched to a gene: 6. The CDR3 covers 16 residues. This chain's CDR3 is CASSLGGLAGVGEQFF. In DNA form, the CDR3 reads TGCGCCAGCAGCTTGGGAGGACTAGCGGGAGTGGGTGAGCAGTTCTTC.

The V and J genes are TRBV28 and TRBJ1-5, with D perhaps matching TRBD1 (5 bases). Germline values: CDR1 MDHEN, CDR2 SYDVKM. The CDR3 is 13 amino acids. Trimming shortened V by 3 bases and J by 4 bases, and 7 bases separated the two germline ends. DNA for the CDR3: TGTGCCAGCAGTTTGGGGCAGAATCAGCCCCAGCATTTT. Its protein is CASSLGQNQPQHF.

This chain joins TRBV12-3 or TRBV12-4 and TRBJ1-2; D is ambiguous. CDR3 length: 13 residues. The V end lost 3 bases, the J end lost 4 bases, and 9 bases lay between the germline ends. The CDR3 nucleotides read TGTGCCAGCAGTTTCCGGCGGTTCTATGGCTACACCTTC. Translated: CASSFRRFYGYTF.

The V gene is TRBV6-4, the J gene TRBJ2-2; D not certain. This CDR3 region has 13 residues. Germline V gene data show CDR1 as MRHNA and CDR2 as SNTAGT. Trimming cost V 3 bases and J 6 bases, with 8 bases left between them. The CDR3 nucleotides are TGTGCCAGCAGTGAATTTCCCGCCGGGGAGCTGTTTTTT. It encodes CASSEFPAGELFF.

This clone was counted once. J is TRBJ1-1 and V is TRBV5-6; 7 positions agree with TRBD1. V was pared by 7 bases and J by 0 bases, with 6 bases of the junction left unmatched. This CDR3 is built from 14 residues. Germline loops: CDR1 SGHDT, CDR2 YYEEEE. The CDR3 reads CASRAGGLNTEAFF. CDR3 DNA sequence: TGTGCCAGCCGCGCAGGGGGATTGAACACTGAAGCTTTCTTT.

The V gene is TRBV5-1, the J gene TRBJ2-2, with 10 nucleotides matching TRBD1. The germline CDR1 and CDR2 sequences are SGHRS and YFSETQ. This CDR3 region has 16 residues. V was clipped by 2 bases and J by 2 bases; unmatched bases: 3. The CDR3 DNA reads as TGCGCCAGCAGCTTTCGGACAGGGGGAAACACCGGGGAGCTGTTTTTT. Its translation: CASSFRTGGNTGELFF.

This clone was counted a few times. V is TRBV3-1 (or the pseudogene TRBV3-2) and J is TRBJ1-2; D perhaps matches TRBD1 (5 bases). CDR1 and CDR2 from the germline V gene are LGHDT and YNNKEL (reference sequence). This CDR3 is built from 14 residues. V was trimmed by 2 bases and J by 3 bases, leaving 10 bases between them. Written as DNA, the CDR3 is TGTGCCAGCAGCCAAACACAGGCGGACTATGGCTACACCTTC. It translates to CASSQTQADYGYTF.

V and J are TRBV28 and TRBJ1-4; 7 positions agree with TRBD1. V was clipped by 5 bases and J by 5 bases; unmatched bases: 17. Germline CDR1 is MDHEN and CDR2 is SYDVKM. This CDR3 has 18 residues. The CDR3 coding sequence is TGTGCCAGCAGTCCTAGATCCCCTTTGACAGGGCCCAATGAAAAACTGTTTTTT. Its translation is CASSPRSPLTGPNEKLFF.

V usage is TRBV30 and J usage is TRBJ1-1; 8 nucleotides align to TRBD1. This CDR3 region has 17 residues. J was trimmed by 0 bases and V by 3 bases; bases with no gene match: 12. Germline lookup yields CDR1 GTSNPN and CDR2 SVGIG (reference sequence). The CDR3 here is CAWSPRQGPILNTEAFF. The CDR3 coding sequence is TGTGCCTGGAGCCCCCGACAGGGGCCTATCCTGAACACTGAAGCTTTCTTT.

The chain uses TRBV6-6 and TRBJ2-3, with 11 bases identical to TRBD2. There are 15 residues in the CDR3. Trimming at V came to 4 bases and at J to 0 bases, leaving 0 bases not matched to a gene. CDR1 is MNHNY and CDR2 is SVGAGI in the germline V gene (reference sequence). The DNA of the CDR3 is TGTGCCAGCAGTTTAGCGGGAGGGAGCACAGATACGCAGTATTTT. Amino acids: CASSLAGGSTDTQYF.

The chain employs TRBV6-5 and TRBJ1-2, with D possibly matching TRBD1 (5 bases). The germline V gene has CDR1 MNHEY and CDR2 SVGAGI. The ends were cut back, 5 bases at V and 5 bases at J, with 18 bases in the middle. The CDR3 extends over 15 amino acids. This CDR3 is CASSPGNRGVYGYTF. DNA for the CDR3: TGTGCCAGCAGTCCGGGGAATCGGGGGGTTTATGGCTACACCTTC.

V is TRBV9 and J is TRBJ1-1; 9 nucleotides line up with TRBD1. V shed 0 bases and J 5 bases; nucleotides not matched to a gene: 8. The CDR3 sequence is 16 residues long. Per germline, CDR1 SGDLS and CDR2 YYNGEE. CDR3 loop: CASSVGSQGAGTEAFF. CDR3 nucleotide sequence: TGTGCCAGCAGCGTAGGATCACAGGGGGCAGGTACTGAAGCTTTCTTT.

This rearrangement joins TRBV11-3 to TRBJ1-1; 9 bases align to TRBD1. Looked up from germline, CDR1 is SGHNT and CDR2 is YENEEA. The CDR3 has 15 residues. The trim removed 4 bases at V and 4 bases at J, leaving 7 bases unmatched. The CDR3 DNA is TGTGCCAGCAGCTCCTCGGGACAGGGAGGCACTGAAGCTTTCTTT. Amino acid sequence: CASSSSGQGGTEAFF.

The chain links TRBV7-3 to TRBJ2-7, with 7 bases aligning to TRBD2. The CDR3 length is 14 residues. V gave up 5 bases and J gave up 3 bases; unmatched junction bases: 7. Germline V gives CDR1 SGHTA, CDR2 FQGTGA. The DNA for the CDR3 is TGTGCCAGCAGCCTCAAGCGGGGACTCTACGAGCAGTACTTC. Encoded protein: CASSLKRGLYEQYF.

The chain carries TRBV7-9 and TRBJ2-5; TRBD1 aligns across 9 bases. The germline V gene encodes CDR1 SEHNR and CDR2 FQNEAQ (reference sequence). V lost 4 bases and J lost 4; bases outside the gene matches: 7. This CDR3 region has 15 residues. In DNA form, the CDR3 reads TGTGCCAGCAGCTCCCGGGACAGGGTACCAGAGACCCAGTACTTC. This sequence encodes CASSSRDRVPETQYF.

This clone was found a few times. The DNA for the CDR3 is TGTGCCAGCAGGTCCCAACTCGAGCAGTACTTC. Protein: CASRSQLEQYF. The gene calls are TRBV7-2 and TRBJ2-7; D is unresolved. Trimming removed 6 bases from V and 6 bases from J, with 9 bases in between. Germline CDR1 SGHTA, CDR2 FQGNSA. This CDR3 spans 11 amino acids. Looking up the rest from reference TRBV7-2 and TRBJ2-7 gives the full variable domain: GAGVSQSPSNKVTEKGKDVELRCDPISGHTALYWYRQSLGQGLEFLIYFQGNSAPDKSGLPSDRFSAERTGGSVSTLTIQRTQQEDSAVYLCASRSQLEQYFGPGTRLTVT.

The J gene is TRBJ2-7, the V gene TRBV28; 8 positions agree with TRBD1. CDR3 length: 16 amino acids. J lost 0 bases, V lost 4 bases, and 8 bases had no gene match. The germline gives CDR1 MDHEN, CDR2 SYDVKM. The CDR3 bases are TGTGCCAGCAGTTCCCACGACAGGGGACCCTCCTACGAGCAGTACTTC. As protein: CASSSHDRGPSYEQYF. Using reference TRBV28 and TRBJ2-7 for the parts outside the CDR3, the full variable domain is DVKVTQSSRYLVKRTGEKVFLECVQDMDHENMFWYRQDPGLGLRLIYFSYDVKMKEKGDIPEGYSVSREKKERFSLILESASTNQTSMYLCASSSHDRGPSYEQYFGPGTRLTVT.

CDR3 amino acids: CASRVDRGQQPQHF. The CDR3 nucleotides read TGTGCCAGCAGGGTGGACAGGGGCCAACAGCCCCAGCATTTT. This sequence joins TRBV2 and TRBJ1-5; 9 bases align to TRBD1. Looked up from germline, CDR1 is SNHLY and CDR2 is FYNNEI. This CDR3 spans 14 amino acids. J was trimmed by 7 bases and V by 6 bases; bases with no gene match: 7.

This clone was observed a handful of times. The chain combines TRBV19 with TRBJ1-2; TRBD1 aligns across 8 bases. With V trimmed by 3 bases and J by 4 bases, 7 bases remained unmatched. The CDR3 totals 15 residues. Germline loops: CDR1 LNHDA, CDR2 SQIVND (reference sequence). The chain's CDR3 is CASSILPGQAYGYTF. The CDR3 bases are TGTGCCAGTAGTATTCTCCCGGGACAGGCCTATGGCTACACCTTC.

The CDR3, as DNA: TGCGCCAGCAGCCAAACAAGCTCCTATAATTCACCCCTCCACTTT. It specifies CASSQTSSYNSPLHF. V gene TRBV4-3 combines with J gene TRBJ1-6; D unclear. V was shortened by 2 bases and J by 0 bases, with 5 bases between the two germline ends. The length of the CDR3 is 15 residues. The germline CDR1 and CDR2 sequences are LGHNA and YSLEER.

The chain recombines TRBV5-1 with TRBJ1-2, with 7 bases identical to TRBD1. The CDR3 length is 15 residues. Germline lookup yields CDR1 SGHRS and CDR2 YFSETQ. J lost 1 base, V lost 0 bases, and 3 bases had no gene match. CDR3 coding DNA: TGCGCCAGCAGCTTGGCCGGGACAGATAACTATGGCTACACCTTC. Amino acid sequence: CASSLAGTDNYGYTF.